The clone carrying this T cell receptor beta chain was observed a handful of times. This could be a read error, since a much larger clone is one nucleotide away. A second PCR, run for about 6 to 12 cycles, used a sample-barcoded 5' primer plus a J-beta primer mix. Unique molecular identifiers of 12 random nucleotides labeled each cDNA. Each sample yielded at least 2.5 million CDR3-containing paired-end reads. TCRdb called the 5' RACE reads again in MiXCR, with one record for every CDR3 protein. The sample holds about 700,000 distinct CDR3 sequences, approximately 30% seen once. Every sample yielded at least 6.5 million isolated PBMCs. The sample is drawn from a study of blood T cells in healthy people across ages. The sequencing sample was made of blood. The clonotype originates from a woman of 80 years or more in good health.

CDR3 DNA sequence: TGTGCCAACAGCCCGCCGGGGGTCTTCTATGAGCAGTTCTTC. Its protein is CANSPPGVFYEQFF. The chain employs TRBV4-2 and TRBJ2-1, with a tentative D call TRBD2 (6 bases). This CDR3 has 14 amino acids. The germline gives CDR1 LGHNA, CDR2 YNFKEQ.